Below are 20 T cell receptor beta chains sequenced from a single sample in a study of blood T cell repertoires in COVID-19. Assay used: immunoSEQ multiplex PCR; TCRdb lists only in-frame clones, some missing. The table lists 150,000 to 200,000 clones, over 75% of them singletons. Sequencing was done on a sample of PBMCs or T cells enriched from blood (not recorded which). All receptors come from a woman between 45 and 65 years old who had recovered from COVID-19.

The chain carries TRBV4-2 and TRBJ2-2, with 8 bases identical to TRBD2. V was pared by 1 base and J by 6 bases, with 4 bases of the junction left unmatched. The CDR3 runs to 15 residues. The V gene's germline CDR1 is LGHNA and CDR2 YNFKEQ. Here the CDR3 DNA reads TGTGCCAGCAGCCAAGTAGGCGGGGGGTCCGGGGAGCTGTTTTTT. This sequence encodes CASSQVGGGSGELFF.

The chain has TRBV11-3 and TRBJ1-3; D may be TRBD1 (5 bases). CDR3 length: 16 residues. Germline V gives CDR1 SGHNT, CDR2 YENEEA. The germline V and J ends were trimmed by 3 bases and 0 bases, with 12 bases remaining between them. The chain's CDR3 is CASSLDTSFSGNTIYF. CDR3 bases: TGTGCCAGCAGCTTGGACACCTCCTTCTCTGGAAACACCATATATTTT.

This sequence joins TRBV9 and TRBJ2-5; 12 bases agree with TRBD2. Germline CDR1 and CDR2: SGDLS and YYNGEE. This CDR3 has 15 amino acids. J was trimmed by 3 bases and V by 4 bases; bases with no gene match: 4. The CDR3 here is CASSSRTSGEETQYF. The CDR3 DNA follows: TGTGCCAGCAGCTCCCGGACTAGCGGGGAAGAGACCCAGTACTTC.

This chain connects TRBV4-1 to TRBJ2-2, with TRBD2 identical over 9 bases. Trimming removed 0 bases from V and 9 bases from J; junction bases left unmatched: 14. Germline V gene lookup returns CDR1 MGHRA and CDR2 YSYEKL. The CDR3 runs 18 residues. This CDR3 reads CASSQDPRRGGSMRELFF. CDR3 DNA: TGCGCCAGCAGCCAAGATCCGAGGCGGGGGGGCAGCATGAGGGAGCTGTTTTTT.

J is TRBJ2-5 and V is TRBV5-1; 11 nucleotides agree with TRBD2. Trimming cost V 7 bases and J 9 bases; bases outside gene matches: 11. The CDR3 runs 14 residues. Germline V gene data show CDR1 as SGHRS and CDR2 as YFSETQ. CDR3 nucleotide sequence: TGCGCCAGCGGACTAGCGGGTACTAGGGGGGCCCAGTACTTC. As protein: CASGLAGTRGAQYF.

This sequence joins TRBV6-2 or TRBV6-3 and TRBJ1-2, with TRBD1 identical over 7 bases. CDR3 length: 14 amino acids. With 6 bases clipped from V and 4 bases from J, the junction kept 8 bases outside the gene matches. Germline CDR1 MNHEY, CDR2 SVGEGT. The DNA of the CDR3 is TGTGCCAGCAGCAGTCCCGACAGGGCCTATGGCTACACCTTC. Amino acids: CASSSPDRAYGYTF.

The J gene is TRBJ2-7, the V gene TRBV30; 7 nucleotides match TRBD1. From germline, CDR1 is GTSNPN and CDR2 SVGIG (reference sequence). The length of the CDR3 is 13 residues. J lost 6 bases, V lost 3 bases, and 8 bases had no gene match. The DNA for the CDR3 is TGTGCCTGGAGCCGACAGGGCCGCGGCGAGCAGTACTTC. Amino acid sequence: CAWSRQGRGEQYF.

The chain carries TRBV27 and TRBJ1-2; D ambiguous. The V and J ends lost 2 bases and 2 bases respectively, with 15 bases between them. This CDR3 comprises 16 residues. Germline V gene lookup returns CDR1 MNHEY and CDR2 SMNVEV (reference sequence). Written as DNA, the CDR3 is TGTGCCAGCAGTTTAATATTTGGAGACCGCAACTATGGCTACACCTTC. This translates into CASSLIFGDRNYGYTF.

The chain joins TRBV18 to TRBJ2-1, with no clear D. There are 14 residues in the CDR3. V was clipped by 5 bases and J by 0 bases, with 8 bases between them. Germline V lookup: CDR1 KGHSH, CDR2 LQKENI. This CDR3 is CASSFGSSYNEQFF. The CDR3 DNA follows: TGTGCCAGCTCATTCGGTTCCTCCTACAATGAGCAGTTCTTC.

V gene TRBV7-6 combines with J gene TRBJ2-2; 7 bases are a match to TRBD2. In germline, CDR1 is SGHVS, CDR2 FNYEAQ. Losses at the gene ends were 3 bases for V and 5 bases for J; bases not matched to a gene: 0. CDR3 length: 13 residues. CDR3 in amino acids: CASSLGGTGELFF. The CDR3 DNA reads TGTGCCAGCAGCTTGGGGGGGACCGGGGAGCTGTTTTTT.

This CDR3 is CASSLRESNEKLFF. The CDR3 coding sequence is TGTGCCAGCAGTTTGAGGGAAAGTAATGAAAAACTGTTTTTT. V gene TRBV27 combines with J gene TRBJ1-4; D is uncertain. Germline V CDR1 and CDR2: MNHEY, SMNVEV (reference sequence). The CDR3 covers 14 residues. Trimming shortened V by 3 bases and J by 4 bases, and 9 bases separated the two germline ends.

The J gene is TRBJ1-2, the V gene TRBV18; tentative D call: TRBD1 (5 bases). The germline gives CDR1 KGHSH, CDR2 LQKENI. The CDR3 length is 14 residues. With 2 bases removed from V and 2 bases from J, the gap between germline ends came to 9 bases. The DNA for the CDR3 is TGTGCCAGCTCACCAGGGACTCCCAACTATGGCTACACCTTC. As protein: CASSPGTPNYGYTF.

This clone was seen just once. V and J are TRBV21-1 and TRBJ2-3; the table assigns TRBD2, which was not confirmed against the DNA. TRBV21-1 is shown as a pseudogene. There are 15 residues in the CDR3. The CDR3 region has the DNA TGTGCCAGCAGGGGCCCCCCGAGGGTCGCAGATACGCAGTATTTT. Its translation is CASRGPPRVADTQYF.

The chain uses TRBV11-1 and TRBJ2-3, with D perhaps TRBD1 (7 bases). Trimming pared 4 bases from V and 1 base from J, leaving 15 bases between. Looked up from germline, CDR1 is SGHAT and CDR2 is FQDESV (reference sequence). This CDR3 is built from 16 residues. The CDR3: CASSSHRGGGTDTQYF. The CDR3 bases are TGTGCCAGCAGCTCCCACAGGGGAGGCGGCACAGATACGCAGTATTTT. The whole variable domain, filled in from reference TRBV11-1 and TRBJ2-3, reads EAEVAQSPRYKITEKSQAVAFWCDPISGHATLYWYRQILGQGPELLVQFQDESVVDDSQLPKDRFSAERLKGVDSTLKIQPAELGDSAMYLCASSSHRGGGTDTQYFGPGTRLTVL.

This chain links TRBV2 with TRBJ1-2, with a tentative D call TRBD1 (5 bases). V lost 7 bases and J lost 0, with 12 bases in between. The CDR3 is 14 amino acids. Germline assignment: CDR1 SNHLY and CDR2 FYNNEI. CDR3 DNA: TGTGCCAGCAAAACAGGCCTAGCTAACTATGGCTACACCTTC. Its protein is CASKTGLANYGYTF.

The rearrangement joins TRBV24-1 to TRBJ2-7; D is perhaps TRBD2 (6 bases). This CDR3 region has 13 residues. V shed 0 bases and J shed 6 bases, with 8 bases lying between them. CDR1 and CDR2 from the germline V gene are KGHDR and SFDVKD. The CDR3 DNA is TGTGCCACCAGTGATTTGCTGGGGGGCGAGCAGTACTTC. Protein product: CATSDLLGGEQYF.

This chain joins TRBV7-3 and TRBJ2-3, with TRBD2 matching 10 bases. J was trimmed by 2 bases and V by 1 base; bases with no gene match: 15. Germline V lookup: CDR1 SGHTA, CDR2 FQGTGA. This CDR3 contains 20 residues. In nucleotides, the CDR3 is TGTGCCAGCAGCTTAAAATCGGGGCTAGCGGGGGCCTTTTCCACAGATACGCAGTATTTT. This sequence encodes CASSLKSGLAGAFSTDTQYF.

The V call is TRBV6-5, the J call TRBJ1-6; tentatively, D is TRBD1 (5 bases). The V end was cut by 5 bases, the J end by 16 bases, with 24 bases between. Looked up from germline, CDR1 is MNHEY and CDR2 is SVGAGI. The CDR3 runs to 15 residues. In DNA, the CDR3 is TGTGCCAGCAGTCCACAGGCTCTCAGTACCCCTGGACTCCACTTT. This encodes CASSPQALSTPGLHF.

The chain has TRBV11-3 and TRBJ2-3; TRBD1 matches at 10 bases. V was pared by 1 base and J by 5 bases, with 6 bases of the junction left unmatched. This CDR3 has 16 residues. Per the germline V gene, CDR1 is SGHNT and CDR2 is YENEEA. CDR3 DNA sequence: TGTGCCAGCAGCTTAGGGGACAGGGGTCGGGTAGATACGCAGTATTTT. Translation: CASSLGDRGRVDTQYF.

The V gene is TRBV19, the J gene TRBJ1-2; D perhaps matches TRBD1 (5 bases). The CDR3 loop spans 15 amino acids. Germline V gene lookup returns CDR1 LNHDA and CDR2 SQIVND (reference sequence). Trimming pared 2 bases from V and 7 bases from J, leaving 17 bases between. This chain's CDR3 is CASSILGTTKSGYTF. The CDR3 nucleotides read TGTGCCAGTAGTATATTAGGGACTACGAAGAGTGGCTACACCTTC.